The subject of this entry is one T cell receptor (beta chain). Antigen: not known. Sequenced by immunoSEQ multiplex PCR; TCRdb stores in-frame clones only, minus some. The sample has 800,000 to 1,200,000 clones; more than 75% are singletons. The sample is drawn from a study of shared clonotypes between healthy human individuals. Points from the study as a whole: In the sorted subsets, rarefaction showed sequencing was incomplete despite large depth. The study sampled only blood, and tissue repertoires likely differ.

Germline assignment: CDR1 MDHEN and CDR2 SYDVKM. Trimming left V 8 bases short and J 6 bases short, with 2 bases between. The CDR3 runs 9 residues. The sample comprised memory CD4+ T cells from PBMCs. Subset described: CD45RA-negative fraction. The V gene is TRBV28, the J gene TRBJ2-4; no reliable D call. The TCR sequence derives from a young man in good health. Some clones in this sample may be carry-over from other donors' samples. As DNA, the CDR3 is TGTGCCAGCGGAAACATTCAGTACTTC. This translates into CASGNIQYF.